This T cell receptor beta chain was identified during a study of blood T cell repertoires in COVID-19. Study background: From T cells, B-cell-depleted T cells, or PBMCs came the material, which was cDNA or gDNA.

Produced via immunoSEQ multiplex PCR; TCRdb's table is partial and in-frame only. There are about 160,000 clones in the sample; 87% occur only once, and 3.9% lies in the top ten. Sequencing was carried out using peripheral blood. The TCR was taken from a woman aged 55-69 years who had recovered from COVID-19.

In DNA form, the CDR3 reads TGCAGCGTTGATCGACCCACTAGCGGGGGGGCAGATACGCAGTATTTT. This gives the protein CSVDRPTSGGADTQYF. The chain combines TRBV29-1 with TRBJ2-3; 13 bases match TRBD2. The V and J ends lost 3 bases and 4 bases, in that order; junction bases with no gene match: 7. This CDR3 is built from 16 residues. CDR1 and CDR2 from the germline V gene are SQVTM and ANQGSEA.